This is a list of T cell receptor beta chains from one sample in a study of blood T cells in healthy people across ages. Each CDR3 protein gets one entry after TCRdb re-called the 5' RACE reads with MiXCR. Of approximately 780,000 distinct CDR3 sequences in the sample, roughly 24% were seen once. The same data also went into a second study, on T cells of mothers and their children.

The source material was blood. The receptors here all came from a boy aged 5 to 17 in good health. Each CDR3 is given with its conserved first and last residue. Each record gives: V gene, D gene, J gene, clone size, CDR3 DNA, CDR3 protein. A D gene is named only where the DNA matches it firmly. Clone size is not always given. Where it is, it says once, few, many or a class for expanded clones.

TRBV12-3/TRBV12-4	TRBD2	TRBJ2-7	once	TGTGCCAGCAGTTTACAGCGGGAGCTCGACGAGCAGTACTTC	CASSLQRELDEQYF
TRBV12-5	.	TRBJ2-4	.	TGTGCTAGTGGTTTGGCCCAGGGTACCCAAAACATTCAGTACTTC	CASGLAQGTQNIQYF
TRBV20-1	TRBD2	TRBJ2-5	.	TGCAGTGCTAGACAGGGAGGGGAGACCCAGTACTTC	CSARQGGETQYF
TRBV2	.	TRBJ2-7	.	TGTGCCAGCAGTGTCAACACTGTCTCCTACGAGCAGTACTTC	CASSVNTVSYEQYF
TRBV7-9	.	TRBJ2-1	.	TGTGCCAGCAGCTTAGCGCAAGGGGGGCCCTACAATGAGCAGTTCTTC	CASSLAQGGPYNEQFF
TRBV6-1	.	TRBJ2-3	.	TGTGCCAGCAGGGTCGACTTTGGCACAGATACGCAGTATTTT	CASRVDFGTDTQYF
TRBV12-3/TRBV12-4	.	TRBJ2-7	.	TGTGCCAGCAGTTTTCAAGGGGCAACCTACGAGCAGTACTTC	CASSFQGATYEQYF
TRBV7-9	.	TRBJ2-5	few	TGTGCCAGCAGCTTAGGGTTGGCGTCCCAGTACTTC	CASSLGLASQYF
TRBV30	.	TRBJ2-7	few	TGTGCCTGGAGTGTACTGAGGGGAAGGGTCCACTACGAGCAGTACTTC	CAWSVLRGRVHYEQYF
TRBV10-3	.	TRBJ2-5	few	TGTGCCATCGGGAGGCCACAAGAGACCCAGTACTTC	CAIGRPQETQYF
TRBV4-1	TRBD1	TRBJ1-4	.	TGCACCAGCAGCCATAGCAGGGGGCCCACTAATGAAAAACTGTTTTTT	CTSSHSRGPTNEKLFF
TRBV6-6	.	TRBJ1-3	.	TGTGCCAGCAGTTGGGGGAGCTCTGGAAACACCATATATTTT	CASSWGSSGNTIYF
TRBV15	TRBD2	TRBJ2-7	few	TGTGCCACCAGTAAAGCGGGGAGCGAGCAGTACTTC	CATSKAGSEQYF
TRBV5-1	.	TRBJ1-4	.	TGCGCCAGCAGCTTGACATCTAATGAAAAACTGTTTTTT	CASSLTSNEKLFF
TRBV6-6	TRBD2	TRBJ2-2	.	TGTGCCAGCAGAGGGGGTAGCGGGGGGCCCGGGGAGCTGTTTTTT	CASRGGSGGPGELFF
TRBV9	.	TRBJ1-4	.	TGTGCCAGCAGCGTAGAGTCGAGGCAGCCTATTGAAAAACTGTTTTTT	CASSVESRQPIEKLFF
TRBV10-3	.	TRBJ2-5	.	TGTGCCATCAGTGCGGAGCTCCGAGAGACCCAGTACTTC	CAISAELRETQYF
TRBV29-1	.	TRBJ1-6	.	TGCAGCACGTGTACAGGGCCGAATTCACCCCTCCACTTT	CSTCTGPNSPLHF
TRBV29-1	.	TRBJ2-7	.	TGCAGCGTTGAATTGGTAGGCATCTACGAGCAGTACTTC	CSVELVGIYEQYF
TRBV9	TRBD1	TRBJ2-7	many	TGTGCCAGCAGCATAGGGACAGGGGGTTACTACGAGCAGTACTTC	CASSIGTGGYYEQYF
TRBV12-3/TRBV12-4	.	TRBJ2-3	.	TGTGCCAGCAGTTACGGAACGACTGGGGATGTGCAGTATTTT	CASSYGTTGDVQYF
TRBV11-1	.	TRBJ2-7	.	TGTGCCAGCAGCTTAAGGTCAGGGATCTACGAGCAGTACTTC	CASSLRSGIYEQYF
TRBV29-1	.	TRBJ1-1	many	TGCAGCGTTGACTCGGGGAGGGTTTTCACTGAAGCTTTCTTT	CSVDSGRVFTEAFF
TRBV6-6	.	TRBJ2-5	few	TGTGCCAGCAGCCGAGCGGTGGACCAAGAGACCCAGTACTTC	CASSRAVDQETQYF
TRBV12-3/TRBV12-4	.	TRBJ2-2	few	TGTGCCAGCAGATCAGGGGTCCACACCCCCGGGGAGCTGTTTTTT	CASRSGVHTPGELFF
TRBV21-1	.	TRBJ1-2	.	TGTGCCAGCAGCAAAGCGGAGCGATACTATGACAGAGACTATGGCTACACCTTC	CASSKAERYYDRDYGYTF
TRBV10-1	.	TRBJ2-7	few	TGCGCCAGCAGTGAGGGGATCTCCTACGAGCAGTACTTC	CASSEGISYEQYF
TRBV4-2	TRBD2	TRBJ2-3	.	TGTGCCAGCAGCCAAGATATCGGGGGGGGAGATACGCAGTATTTT	CASSQDIGGGDTQYF
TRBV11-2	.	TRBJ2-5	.	TGTGCCAGCAGCTCGTACAGGGCTCGCCTTTTAGGGGAGACCCAGTACTTC	CASSSYRARLLGETQYF
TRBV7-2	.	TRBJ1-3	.	TGTGCCAGTGCGGGGTCCTCCTCTGGAAACACCATATATTTT	CASAGSSSGNTIYF
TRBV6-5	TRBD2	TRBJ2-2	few	TGTGCCAGCAGTTACTCCGGACTAGCGGGGCTTTACACCGGGGAGCTGTTTTTT	CASSYSGLAGLYTGELFF